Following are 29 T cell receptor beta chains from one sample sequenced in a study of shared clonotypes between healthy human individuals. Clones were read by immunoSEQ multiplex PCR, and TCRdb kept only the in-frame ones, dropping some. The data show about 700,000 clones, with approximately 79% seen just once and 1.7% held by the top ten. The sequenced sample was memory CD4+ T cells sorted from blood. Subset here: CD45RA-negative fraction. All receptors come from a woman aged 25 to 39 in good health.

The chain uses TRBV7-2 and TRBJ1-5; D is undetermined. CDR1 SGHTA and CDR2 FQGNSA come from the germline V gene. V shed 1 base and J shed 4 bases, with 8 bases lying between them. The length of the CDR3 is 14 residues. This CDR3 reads CASSLEIGNQPQHF. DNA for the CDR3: TGTGCCAGCAGCTTAGAGATAGGTAATCAGCCCCAGCATTTT.

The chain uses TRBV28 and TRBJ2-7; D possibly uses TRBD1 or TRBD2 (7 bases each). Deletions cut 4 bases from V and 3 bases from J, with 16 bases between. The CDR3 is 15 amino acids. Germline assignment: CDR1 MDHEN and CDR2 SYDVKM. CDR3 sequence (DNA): TGTGCCAGCAGTTCCCCTCAGGGGGGGCACTACGAGCAGTACTTC. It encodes CASSSPQGGHYEQYF.

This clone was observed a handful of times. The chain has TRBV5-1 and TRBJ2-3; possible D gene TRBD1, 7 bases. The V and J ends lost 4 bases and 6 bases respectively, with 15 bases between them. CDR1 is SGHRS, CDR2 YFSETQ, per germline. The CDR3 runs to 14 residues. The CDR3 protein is CASSRRTGGDTQYF. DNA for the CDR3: TGCGCCAGCAGCCGACGGACAGGAGGGGATACGCAGTATTTT.

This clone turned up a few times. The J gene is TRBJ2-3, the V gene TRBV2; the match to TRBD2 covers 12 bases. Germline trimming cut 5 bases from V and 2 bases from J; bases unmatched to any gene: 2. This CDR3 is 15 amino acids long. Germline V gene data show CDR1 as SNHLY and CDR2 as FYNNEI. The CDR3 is CASSSSGRVTDTQYF. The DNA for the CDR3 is TGTGCCAGCAGTTCTAGCGGGAGGGTCACAGATACGCAGTATTTT.

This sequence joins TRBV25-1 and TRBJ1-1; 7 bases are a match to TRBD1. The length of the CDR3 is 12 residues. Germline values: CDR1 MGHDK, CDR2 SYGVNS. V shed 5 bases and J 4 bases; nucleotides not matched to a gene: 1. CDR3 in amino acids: CASSRQGTEAFF. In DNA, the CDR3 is TGTGCCAGCAGTAGACAGGGCACTGAAGCTTTCTTT.

This CDR3 reads CASSVAERSRPYEQYF. For the CDR3, the DNA is TGTGCCAGCAGCGTAGCTGAGCGGAGCCGTCCCTACGAGCAGTACTTC. The chain couples TRBV9 to TRBJ2-7, with a tentative D call TRBD2 (5 bases). Germline loops: CDR1 SGDLS, CDR2 YYNGEE. V was shortened by 0 bases and J by 2 bases, with 15 bases between the two germline ends. CDR3 size: 16 residues.

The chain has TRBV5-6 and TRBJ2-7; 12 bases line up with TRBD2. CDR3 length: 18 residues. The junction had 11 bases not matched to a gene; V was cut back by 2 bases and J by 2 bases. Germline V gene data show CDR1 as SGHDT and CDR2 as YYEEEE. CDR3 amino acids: CASSLRTSGIVSTYEQYF. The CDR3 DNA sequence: TGTGCCAGCAGCTTAAGGACTAGCGGGATCGTATCGACCTACGAGCAGTACTTC.

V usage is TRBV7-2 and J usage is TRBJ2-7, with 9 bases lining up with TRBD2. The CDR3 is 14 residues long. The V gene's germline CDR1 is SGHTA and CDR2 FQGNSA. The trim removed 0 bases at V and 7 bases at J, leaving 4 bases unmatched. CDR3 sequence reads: CASSLARGGAEQYF. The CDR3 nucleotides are TGTGCCAGCAGCTTAGCGCGGGGGGGCGCGGAGCAGTACTTC.

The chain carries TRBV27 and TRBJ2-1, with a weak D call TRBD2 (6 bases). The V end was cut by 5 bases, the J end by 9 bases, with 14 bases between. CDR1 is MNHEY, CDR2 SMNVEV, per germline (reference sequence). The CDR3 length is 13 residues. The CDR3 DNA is TGTGCCAGCAGTCGCCCTGGACTACTTGAGCAGTTCTTC. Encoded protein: CASSRPGLLEQFF.

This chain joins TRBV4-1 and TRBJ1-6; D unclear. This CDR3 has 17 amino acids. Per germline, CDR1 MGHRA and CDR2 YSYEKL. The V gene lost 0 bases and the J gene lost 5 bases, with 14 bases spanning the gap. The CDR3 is CASSQDWSNSNNSPLHF. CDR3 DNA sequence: TGCGCCAGCAGCCAAGATTGGAGTAACAGCAATAATTCACCCCTCCACTTT.

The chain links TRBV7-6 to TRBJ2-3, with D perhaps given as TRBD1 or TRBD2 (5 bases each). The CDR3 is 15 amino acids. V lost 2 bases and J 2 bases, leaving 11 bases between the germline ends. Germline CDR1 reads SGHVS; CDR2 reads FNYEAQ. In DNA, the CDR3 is TGTGCCAGCAGCTTACCCTACGGGGCCACAGATACGCAGTATTTT. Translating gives CASSLPYGATDTQYF. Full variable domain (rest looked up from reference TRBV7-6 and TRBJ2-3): GAGVSQSPRYKVTKRGQDVALRCDPISGHVSLYWYRQALGQGPEFLTYFNYEAQQDKSGLPNDRFSAERPEGSISTLTIQRTEQRDSAMYRCASSLPYGATDTQYFGPGTRLTVL.

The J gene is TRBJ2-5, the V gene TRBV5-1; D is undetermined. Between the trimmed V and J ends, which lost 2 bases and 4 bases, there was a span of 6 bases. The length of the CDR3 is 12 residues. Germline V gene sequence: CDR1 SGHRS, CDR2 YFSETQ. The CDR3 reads CASSFPGETQYF. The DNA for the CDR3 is TGCGCCAGCAGCTTCCCGGGAGAGACCCAGTACTTC.

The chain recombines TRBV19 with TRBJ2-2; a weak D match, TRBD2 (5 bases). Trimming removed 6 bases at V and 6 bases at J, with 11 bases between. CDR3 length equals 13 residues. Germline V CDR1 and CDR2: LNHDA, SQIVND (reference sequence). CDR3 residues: CASRVGMAGELFF. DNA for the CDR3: TGTGCCAGTAGGGTCGGGATGGCCGGGGAGCTGTTTTTT.

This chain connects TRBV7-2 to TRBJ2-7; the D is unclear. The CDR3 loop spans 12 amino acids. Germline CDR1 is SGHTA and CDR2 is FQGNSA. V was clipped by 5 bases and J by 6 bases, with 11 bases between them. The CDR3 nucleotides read TGTGCCAGCAGCCCCACGAGGCTCGAGCAGTACTTC. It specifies CASSPTRLEQYF. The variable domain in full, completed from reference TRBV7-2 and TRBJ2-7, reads GAGVSQSPSNKVTEKGKDVELRCDPISGHTALYWYRQSLGQGLEFLIYFQGNSAPDKSGLPSDRFSAERTGGSVSTLTIQRTQQEDSAVYLCASSPTRLEQYFGPGTRLTVT.

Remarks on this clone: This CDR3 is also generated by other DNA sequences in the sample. The CDR3 region has the DNA TGCGCCAGCAGCTTGGAATTAGAGCCCTACGAGCAGTACTTC. It translates to CASSLELEPYEQYF. This chain links TRBV5-1 with TRBJ2-7, with D hard to call. This CDR3 region has 14 residues. Per germline, CDR1 SGHRS and CDR2 YFSETQ. Trimming cost V 0 bases and J 2 bases, with 9 bases left between them.

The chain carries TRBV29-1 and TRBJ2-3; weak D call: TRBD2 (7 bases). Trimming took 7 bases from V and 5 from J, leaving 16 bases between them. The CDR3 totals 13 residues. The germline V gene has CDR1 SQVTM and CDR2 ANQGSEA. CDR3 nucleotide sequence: TGCAGCGCCCAAGGGGGGGGCCGAGATACGCAGTATTTT. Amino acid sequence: CSAQGGGRDTQYF.

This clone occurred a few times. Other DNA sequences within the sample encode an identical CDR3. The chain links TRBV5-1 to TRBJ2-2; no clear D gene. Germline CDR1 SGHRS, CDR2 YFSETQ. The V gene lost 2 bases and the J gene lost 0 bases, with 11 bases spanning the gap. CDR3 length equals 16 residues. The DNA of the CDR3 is TGCGCCAGCAGCTTTTTAACGAGCGCGAACACCGGGGAGCTGTTTTTT. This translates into CASSFLTSANTGELFF.

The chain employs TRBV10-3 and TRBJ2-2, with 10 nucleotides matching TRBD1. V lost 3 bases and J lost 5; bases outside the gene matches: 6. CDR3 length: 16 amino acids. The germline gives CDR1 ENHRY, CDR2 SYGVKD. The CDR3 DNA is TGTGCCATCAGTGACTTCCGGACAGGGGGGACCGGGGAGCTGTTTTTT. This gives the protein CAISDFRTGGTGELFF.

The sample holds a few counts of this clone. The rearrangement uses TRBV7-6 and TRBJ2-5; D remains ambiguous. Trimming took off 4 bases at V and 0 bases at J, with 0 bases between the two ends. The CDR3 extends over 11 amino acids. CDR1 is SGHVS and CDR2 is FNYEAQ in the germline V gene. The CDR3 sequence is CASSYQETQYF. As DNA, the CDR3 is TGTGCCAGCAGCTACCAAGAGACCCAGTACTTC.

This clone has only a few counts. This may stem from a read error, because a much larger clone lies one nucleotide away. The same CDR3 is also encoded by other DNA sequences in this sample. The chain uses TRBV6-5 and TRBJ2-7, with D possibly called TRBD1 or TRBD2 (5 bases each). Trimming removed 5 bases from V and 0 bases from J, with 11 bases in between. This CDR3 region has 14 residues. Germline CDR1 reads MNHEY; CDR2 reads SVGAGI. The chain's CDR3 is CASSPRDGSYEQYF. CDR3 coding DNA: TGTGCCAGCAGTCCACGGGACGGCTCCTACGAGCAGTACTTC.

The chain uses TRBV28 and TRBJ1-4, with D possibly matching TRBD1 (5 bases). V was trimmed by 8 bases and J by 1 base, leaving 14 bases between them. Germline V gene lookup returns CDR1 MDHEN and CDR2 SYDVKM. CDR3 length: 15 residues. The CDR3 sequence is CASLASGGTNEKLFF. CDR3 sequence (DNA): TGTGCCAGCCTCGCGTCGGGGGGAACTAATGAAAAACTGTTTTTT.

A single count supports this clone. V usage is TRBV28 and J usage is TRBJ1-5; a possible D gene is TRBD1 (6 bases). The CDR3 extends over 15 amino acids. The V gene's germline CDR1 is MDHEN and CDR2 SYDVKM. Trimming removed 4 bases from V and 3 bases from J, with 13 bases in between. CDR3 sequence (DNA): TGTGCCAGCAGTTCCCCCCAGGGGAACAATCAGCCCCAGCATTTT. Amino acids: CASSSPQGNNQPQHF. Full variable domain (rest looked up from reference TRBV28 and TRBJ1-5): DVKVTQSSRYLVKRTGEKVFLECVQDMDHENMFWYRQDPGLGLRLIYFSYDVKMKEKGDIPEGYSVSREKKERFSLILESASTNQTSMYLCASSSPQGNNQPQHFGDGTRLSIL.

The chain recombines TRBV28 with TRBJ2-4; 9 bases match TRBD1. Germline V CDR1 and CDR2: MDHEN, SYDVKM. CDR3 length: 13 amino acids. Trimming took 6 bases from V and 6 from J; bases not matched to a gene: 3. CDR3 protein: CASSRGQGNIQYF. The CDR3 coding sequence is TGTGCCAGCAGCCGGGGACAGGGAAACATTCAGTACTTC. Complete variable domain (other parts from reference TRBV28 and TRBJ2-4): DVKVTQSSRYLVKRTGEKVFLECVQDMDHENMFWYRQDPGLGLRLIYFSYDVKMKEKGDIPEGYSVSREKKERFSLILESASTNQTSMYLCASSRGQGNIQYFGAGTRLSVL.

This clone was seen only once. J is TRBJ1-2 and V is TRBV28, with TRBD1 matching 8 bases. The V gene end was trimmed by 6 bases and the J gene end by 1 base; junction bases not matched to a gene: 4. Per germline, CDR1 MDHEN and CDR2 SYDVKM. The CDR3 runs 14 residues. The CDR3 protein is CASRPGQDNYGYTF. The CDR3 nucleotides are TGTGCCAGCAGACCGGGACAGGATAACTATGGCTACACCTTC.

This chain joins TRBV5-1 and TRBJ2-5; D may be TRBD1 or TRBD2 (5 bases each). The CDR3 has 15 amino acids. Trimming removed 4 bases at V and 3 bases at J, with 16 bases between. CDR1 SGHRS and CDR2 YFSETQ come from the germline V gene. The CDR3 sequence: CASSSGAGGKETQYF. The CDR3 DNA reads TGCGCCAGCAGCAGTGGGGCGGGTGGGAAAGAGACCCAGTACTTC.

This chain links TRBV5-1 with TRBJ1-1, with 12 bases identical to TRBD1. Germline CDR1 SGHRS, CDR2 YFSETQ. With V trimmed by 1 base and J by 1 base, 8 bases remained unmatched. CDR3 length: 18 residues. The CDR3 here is CASSLIPPGQGANTEAFF. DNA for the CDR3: TGCGCCAGCAGCTTGATACCGCCGGGACAGGGGGCGAACACTGAAGCTTTCTTT. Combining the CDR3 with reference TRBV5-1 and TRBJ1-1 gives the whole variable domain KAGVTQTPRYLIKTRGQQVTLSCSPISGHRSVSWYQQTPGQGLQFLFEYFSETQRNKGNFPGRFSGRQFSNSRSEMNVSTLELGDSALYLCASSLIPPGQGANTEAFFGQGTRLTVV.

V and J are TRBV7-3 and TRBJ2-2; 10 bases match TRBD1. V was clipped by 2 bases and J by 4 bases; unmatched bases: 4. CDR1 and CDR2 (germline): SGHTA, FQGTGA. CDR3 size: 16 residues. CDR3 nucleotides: TGTGCCAGCAGCTTACAGGGGACAGGGGCCACCGGGGAGCTGTTTTTT. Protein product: CASSLQGTGATGELFF.

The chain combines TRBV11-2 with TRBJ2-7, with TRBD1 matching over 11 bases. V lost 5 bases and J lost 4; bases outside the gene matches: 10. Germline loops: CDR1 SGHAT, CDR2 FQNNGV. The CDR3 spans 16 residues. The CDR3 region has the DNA TGTGCCAGCAGCCCAAAGCGGACAGGGGGCAAATACGAGCAGTACTTC. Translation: CASSPKRTGGKYEQYF.

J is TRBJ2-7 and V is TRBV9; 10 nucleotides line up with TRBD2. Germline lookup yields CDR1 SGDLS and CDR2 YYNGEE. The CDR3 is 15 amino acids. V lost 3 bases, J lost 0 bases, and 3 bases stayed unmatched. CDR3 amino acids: CASSETSGPSYEQYF. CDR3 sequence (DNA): TGTGCCAGCAGCGAGACTAGCGGGCCCTCCTACGAGCAGTACTTC.